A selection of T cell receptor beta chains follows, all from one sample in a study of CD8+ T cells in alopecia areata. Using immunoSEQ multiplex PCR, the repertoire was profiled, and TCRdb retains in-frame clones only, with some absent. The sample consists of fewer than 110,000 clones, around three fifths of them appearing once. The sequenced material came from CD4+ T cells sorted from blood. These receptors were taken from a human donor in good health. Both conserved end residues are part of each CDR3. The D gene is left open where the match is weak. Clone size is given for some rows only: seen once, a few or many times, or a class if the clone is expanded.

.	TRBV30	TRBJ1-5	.	TGTGCCTGGGGGGACCTCCTGGGGCCCCAGCATTTT	CAWGDLLGPQHF
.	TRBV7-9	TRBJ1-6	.	TGTGCCAGCAGCTTATGGGGGAATTCACCCCTCCACTTT	CASSLWGNSPLHF
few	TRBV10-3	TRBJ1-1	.	TGTGCCATCAGTGAGTCCTTAGGAGGGGCGAACACTGAAGCTTTCTTT	CAISESLGGANTEAFF
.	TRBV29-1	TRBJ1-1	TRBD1	TGCAGCGACAGGGGAGAGTGGACTGAAGCTTTCTTT	CSDRGEWTEAFF
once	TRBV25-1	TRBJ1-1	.	TGTGCCAGCTCCCATGGGGGCTTGGGGACTGAAGCTTTCTTT	CASSHGGLGTEAFF
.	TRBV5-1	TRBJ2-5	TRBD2	TGCGCCAGCAGCTTACGGCGCGGGGGAGGAGAGACCCAGTACTTC	CASSLRRGGGETQYF
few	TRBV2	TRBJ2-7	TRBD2	TGTGCCAGCAGTGAAGCCTCCGGGACTAGCGGTCGCTACGAGCAGTACTTC	CASSEASGTSGRYEQYF
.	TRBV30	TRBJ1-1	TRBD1	TGTGCCTGGAGTGCTCATTACAGGGGTCCGAACACTGAAGCTTTCTTT	CAWSAHYRGPNTEAFF
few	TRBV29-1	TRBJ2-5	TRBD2	TGCAGCGTTTCCCAAAACGGGGGGCAAGAGACCCAGTACTTC	CSVSQNGGQETQYF
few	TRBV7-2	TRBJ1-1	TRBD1	TGTGCCAGCAGCTTAGGCGGGACAGGGAGGTACATGAACACTGAAGCTTTCTTT	CASSLGGTGRYMNTEAFF
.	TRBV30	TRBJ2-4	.	TGTGCCTGGATGATTCCCGGACGCCAGGGCAAAAACATTCAGTACTTC	CAWMIPGRQGKNIQYF
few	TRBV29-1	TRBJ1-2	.	TGCAGCGTTGAAGACGGCAGGGGAGGAACTAACTATGGCTACACCTTC	CSVEDGRGGTNYGYTF
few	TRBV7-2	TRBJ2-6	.	TGTGCCAGCAGCTTCATCAGCCAGGGGGACTTCTCTGGGGCCAACGTCCTGACTTTC	CASSFISQGDFSGANVLTF
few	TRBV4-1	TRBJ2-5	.	TGCGCCAGCAGCCGTACAGGGTTGGGGGAGACCCAGTACTTC	CASSRTGLGETQYF
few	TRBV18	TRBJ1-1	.	TGTGCCAGCTCACCCATCCCGGCAGGGGTGGTATCTGAAGCTTTCTTT	CASSPIPAGVVSEAFF
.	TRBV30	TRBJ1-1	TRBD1	TGTGCCTTCGCCGGGACAGGGGGGGACACTGAAGCTTTCTTT	CAFAGTGGDTEAFF
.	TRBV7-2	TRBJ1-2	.	TGTGCCAGCAGCCTGGGATATGAGGGCTACACCTTC	CASSLGYEGYTF
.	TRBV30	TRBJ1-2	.	TGTGCTTTGGAAGGGGGATTCTATGGCTACACCTTC	CALEGGFYGYTF
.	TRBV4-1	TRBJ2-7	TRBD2	TGCGCCAGCAGCCCGTATGGGACTAGCGGGGGTATTACCTACGAGCAGTACTTC	CASSPYGTSGGITYEQYF
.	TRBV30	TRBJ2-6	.	TGTGCCTGGAGTGGACCCCGACCACGCGGGGCCAACGTCCTGACTTTC	CAWSGPRPRGANVLTF
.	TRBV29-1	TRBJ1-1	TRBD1	TGCAGCGTAGACAGGGCCGAAATGAACACTGAAGCTTTCTTT	CSVDRAEMNTEAFF
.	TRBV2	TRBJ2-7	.	TGTGCCAGCAGCCTTGGGCTAGTATTATACGAGCAGTACTTC	CASSLGLVLYEQYF
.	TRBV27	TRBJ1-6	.	TGTGCCAGCAGTATCACGGGCTCCTATAATTCACCCCTCCACTTT	CASSITGSYNSPLHF
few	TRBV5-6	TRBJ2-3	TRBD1	TGTGCCAGCAGCGAAGGACAGGGCACAGATACGCAGTATTTT	CASSEGQGTDTQYF
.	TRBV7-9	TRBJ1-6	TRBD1	TGTGCCAGCAGCGGGGACAGCCCTAATTCACCCCTCCACTTT	CASSGDSPNSPLHF
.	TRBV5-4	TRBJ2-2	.	TGTGCCAGCAGCTTGGGAAGACAACTGAACACCGGGGAGCTGTTTTTT	CASSLGRQLNTGELFF
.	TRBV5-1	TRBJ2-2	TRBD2	TGCGCCAGCAGCTTGGGAGCGGGATGGTCAACCGGGGAGCTGTTTTTT	CASSLGAGWSTGELFF
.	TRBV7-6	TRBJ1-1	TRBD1	TGTGCCAGCAGCTCCCAGGGGGACACTGAAGCTTTCTTT	CASSSQGDTEAFF
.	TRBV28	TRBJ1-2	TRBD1	TGTGCCAGCAGTAAAGGACAGGCAAGGGAAGACTACACCTTC	CASSKGQAREDYTF
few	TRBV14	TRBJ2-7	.	TGTGCCAGCAGCCCCGGGAACAGCTTGGAGCAGTACTTC	CASSPGNSLEQYF
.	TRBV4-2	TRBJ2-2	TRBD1	TGTGCCAGCAGCCAAGACGTGGACAGGGCCTCGACCGGGGAGCTGTTTTTT	CASSQDVDRASTGELFF
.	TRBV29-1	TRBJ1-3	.	TGCAGCGTTGAGCAAACGCCTGGAAACACCATATATTTT	CSVEQTPGNTIYF
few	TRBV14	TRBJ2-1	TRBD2	TGTGCCAGCAGCCAAGGGACTAGCGGGGTTCGTGAGCAGTTCTTC	CASSQGTSGVREQFF
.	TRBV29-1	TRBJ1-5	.	TGCAGCGTTGAACAGGGGAAGGGGCAGCCCCAGCATTTT	CSVEQGKGQPQHF
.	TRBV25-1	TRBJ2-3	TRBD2	TGTGCCAGCAGCTTACTAGCGGGGGGGCGCACAGATACGCAGTATTTT	CASSLLAGGRTDTQYF
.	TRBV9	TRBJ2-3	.	TGTGCCAGCAGCGTAGGGGCAGGAAGCACAGATACGCAGTATTTT	CASSVGAGSTDTQYF
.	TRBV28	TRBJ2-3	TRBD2	TGTGCCAGCAGTTCAGCGGGGGGTCGGGGAGATACGCAGTATTTT	CASSSAGGRGDTQYF
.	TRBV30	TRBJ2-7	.	TGTGCCTGGGGGTCCTACGAGCAGTACTTC	CAWGSYEQYF
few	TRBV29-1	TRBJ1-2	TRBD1	TGCAGCGTAACCGGGACAGGGGATTATGGCTACACCTTC	CSVTGTGDYGYTF
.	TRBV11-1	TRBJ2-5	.	TGTGCCAGCAGCCGAGGGGAGACCCAGTACTTC	CASSRGETQYF
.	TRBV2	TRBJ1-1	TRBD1	TGTGCCAGCATCGCGACAGGGACCCTTCGAAAAGCTTTCTTT	CASIATGTLRKAFF
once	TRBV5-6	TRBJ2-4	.	TGTGCCAGCAGCGGTTTGGAAGGAGCCAAAAACATTCAGTACTTC	CASSGLEGAKNIQYF